This TCR beta chain is drawn from a study of a mutant IDH1 vaccine in newly diagnosed glioma. About the study: Eight vaccinations were given in weeks 1, 3, 5, 7, 11, 15, 19 and 23. Patients under treatment included roughly 60% males and around 38% females and had a mean age of approximately 40 years.

Worth noting for this clone: The antigen remains undetermined.

Time point indicated: week 5, during vaccination. A 20-mer mutant IDH1 peptide at 300 ug was injected subcutaneously with topical imiquimod. V was shortened by 7 bases and J by 9 bases, with 13 bases between the two germline ends. Per germline, CDR1 SNHLY and CDR2 FYNNEI. The CDR3 contains 12 residues. Study-wide points: Apparently, pseudoprogression bore no relation to changes among the top peripheral T cell clonotypes.

The method was immunoSEQ multiplex PCR; TCRdb's version includes in-frame clones alone and lacks a portion of them. The sample carries about 36,000 clones, roughly 80% recorded once. V gene TRBV2 combines with J gene TRBJ2-1; no firm D call. This material consisted of PBMCs, taken from a glioma patient whose treatment included an IDH1 peptide vaccine. The clonotype originates from a man aged 45-65 years with glioma. The CDR3 bases are TGTGCCAGCACCATACGGTGGGCTGAGCAGTTCTTC. It encodes CASTIRWAEQFF.